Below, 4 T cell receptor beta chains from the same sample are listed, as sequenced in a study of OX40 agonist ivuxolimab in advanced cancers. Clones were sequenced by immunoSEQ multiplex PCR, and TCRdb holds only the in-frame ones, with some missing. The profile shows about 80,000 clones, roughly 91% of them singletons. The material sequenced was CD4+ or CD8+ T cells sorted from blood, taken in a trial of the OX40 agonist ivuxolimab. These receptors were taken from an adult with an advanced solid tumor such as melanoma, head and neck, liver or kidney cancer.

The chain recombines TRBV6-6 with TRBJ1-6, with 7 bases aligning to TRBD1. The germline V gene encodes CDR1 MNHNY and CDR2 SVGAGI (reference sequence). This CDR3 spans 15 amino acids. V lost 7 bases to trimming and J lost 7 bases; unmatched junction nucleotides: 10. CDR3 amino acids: CASNPSDRRNSPLHF. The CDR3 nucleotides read TGTGCCAGCAATCCATCGGACAGGAGGAATTCACCCCTCCACTTT.

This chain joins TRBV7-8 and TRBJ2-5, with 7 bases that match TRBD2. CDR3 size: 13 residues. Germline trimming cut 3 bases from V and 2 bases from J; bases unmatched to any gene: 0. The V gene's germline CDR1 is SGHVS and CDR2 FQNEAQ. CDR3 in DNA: TGTGCCAGCAGCTTGGGACTACAAGAGACCCAGTACTTC. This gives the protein CASSLGLQETQYF.

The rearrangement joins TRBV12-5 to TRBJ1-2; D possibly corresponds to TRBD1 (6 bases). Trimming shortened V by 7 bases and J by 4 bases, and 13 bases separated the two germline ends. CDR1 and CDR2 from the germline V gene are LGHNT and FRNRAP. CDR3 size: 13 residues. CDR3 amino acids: CASALGQTYGYTF. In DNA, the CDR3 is TGTGCTAGTGCCCTCGGACAGACCTATGGCTACACCTTC.

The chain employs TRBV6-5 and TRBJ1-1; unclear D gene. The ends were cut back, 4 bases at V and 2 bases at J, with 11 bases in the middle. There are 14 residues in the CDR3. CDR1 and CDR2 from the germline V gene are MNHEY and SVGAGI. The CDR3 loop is CASSLRTVNTEAFF. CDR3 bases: TGTGCCAGCAGTTTACGGACGGTAAACACTGAAGCTTTCTTT.